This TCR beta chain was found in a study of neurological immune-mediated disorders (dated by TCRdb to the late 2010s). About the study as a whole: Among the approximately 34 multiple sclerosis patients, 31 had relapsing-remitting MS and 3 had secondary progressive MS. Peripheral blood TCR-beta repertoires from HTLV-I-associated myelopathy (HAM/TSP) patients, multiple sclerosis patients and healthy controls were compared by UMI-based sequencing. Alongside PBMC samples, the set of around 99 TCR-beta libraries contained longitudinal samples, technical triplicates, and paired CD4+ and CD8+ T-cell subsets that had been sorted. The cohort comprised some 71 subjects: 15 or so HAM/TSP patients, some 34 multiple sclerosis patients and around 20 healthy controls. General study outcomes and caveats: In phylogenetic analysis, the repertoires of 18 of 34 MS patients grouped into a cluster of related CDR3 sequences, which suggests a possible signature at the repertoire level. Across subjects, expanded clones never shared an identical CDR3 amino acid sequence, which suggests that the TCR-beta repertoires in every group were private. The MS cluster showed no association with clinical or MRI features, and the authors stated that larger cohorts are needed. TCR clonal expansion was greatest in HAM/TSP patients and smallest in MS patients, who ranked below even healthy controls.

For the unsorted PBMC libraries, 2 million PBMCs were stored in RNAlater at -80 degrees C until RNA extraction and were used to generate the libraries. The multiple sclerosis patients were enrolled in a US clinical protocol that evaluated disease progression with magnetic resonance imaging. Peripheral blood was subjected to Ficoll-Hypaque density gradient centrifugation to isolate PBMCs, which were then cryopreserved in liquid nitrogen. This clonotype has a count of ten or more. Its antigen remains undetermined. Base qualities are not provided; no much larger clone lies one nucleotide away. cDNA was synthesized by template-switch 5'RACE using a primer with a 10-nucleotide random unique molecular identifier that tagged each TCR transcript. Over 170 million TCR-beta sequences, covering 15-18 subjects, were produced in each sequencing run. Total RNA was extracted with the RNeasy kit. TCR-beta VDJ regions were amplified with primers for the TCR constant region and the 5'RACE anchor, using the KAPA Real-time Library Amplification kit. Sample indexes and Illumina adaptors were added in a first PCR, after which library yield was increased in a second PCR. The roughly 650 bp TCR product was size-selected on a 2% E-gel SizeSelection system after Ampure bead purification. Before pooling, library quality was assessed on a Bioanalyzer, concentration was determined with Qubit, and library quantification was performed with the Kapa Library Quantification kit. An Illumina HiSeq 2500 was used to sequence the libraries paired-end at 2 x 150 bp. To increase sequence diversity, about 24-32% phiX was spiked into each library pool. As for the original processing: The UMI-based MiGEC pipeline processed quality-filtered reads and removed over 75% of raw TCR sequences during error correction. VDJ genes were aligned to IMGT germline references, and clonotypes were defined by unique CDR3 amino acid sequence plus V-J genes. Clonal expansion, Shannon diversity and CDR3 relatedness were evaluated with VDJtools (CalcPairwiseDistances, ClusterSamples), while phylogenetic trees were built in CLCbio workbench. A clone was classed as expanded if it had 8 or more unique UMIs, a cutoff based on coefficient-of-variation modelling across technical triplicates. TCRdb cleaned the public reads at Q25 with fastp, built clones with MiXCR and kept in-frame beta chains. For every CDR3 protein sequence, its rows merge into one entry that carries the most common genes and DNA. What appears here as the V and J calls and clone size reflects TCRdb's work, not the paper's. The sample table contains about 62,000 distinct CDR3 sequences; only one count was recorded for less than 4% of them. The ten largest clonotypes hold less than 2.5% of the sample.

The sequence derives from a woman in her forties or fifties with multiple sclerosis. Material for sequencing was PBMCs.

The DNA sequence is as follows: TGTGCCAGCAGAGATCGGGGGCACACGAATACGCAGTATTTT. It is translated as CASRDRGHTNTQYF. This chain is built from TRBV6-6 and TRBJ2-3; the D gene assignment is perhaps TRBD1 or TRBD2, with each matching 6 bases. The CDR3 has 14 amino acids, counting the end cysteine and phenylalanine. The sequence is cut down to CDR3 DNA, 42 bases in frame from base 1. Looking up the germline V gene (reference sequence) yields CDR1 MNHNY and CDR2 SVGAGI. V and J lose 6 bases and 7 bases, and a span of 17 bases separates them.